This T cell receptor beta chain was obtained from a study of spatial heterogeneity in lung cancer. TCRdb reanalysed the 5' RACE reads using MiXCR and keeps one entry per CDR3 protein. The sample has about 32,000 distinct CDR3 sequences, roughly a tenth seen once. The length of the CDR3 is 15 residues. Germline V gene lookup returns CDR1 SGHTA and CDR2 FQGNSA. The V end was cut by 1 base, the J end by 3 bases, with 12 bases between. Sample time point: blood at routine non-recurrence follow-up after resection. J is TRBJ1-2 and V is TRBV7-2; tentatively, D is TRBD1 (6 bases). Sequenced here: PBMCs, sampled at follow-up. The receptor's source is a female donor with early-stage non-small cell lung cancer. CDR3 loop: CASSLEGRGDYGYTF. CDR3 in DNA: TGTGCCAGCAGCTTAGAGGGCAGGGGAGACTATGGCTACACCTTC. The variable domain in full, with the rest retrieved from reference TRBV7-2 and TRBJ1-2, is GAGVSQSPSNKVTEKGKDVELRCDPISGHTALYWYRQSLGQGLEFLIYFQGNSAPDKSGLPSDRFSAERTGGSVSTLTIQRTQQEDSAVYLCASSLEGRGDYGYTFGSGTRLTVV.